Sequencing of this T cell receptor (beta chain) was carried out in a study of T cells in Graves' hyperthyroidism and ophthalmopathy. The study, taken as a whole, reports: Ophthalmopathy was separated from stable hyperthyroidism by a 13 V-J model. The model identified upcoming ophthalmopathy a median 6.5 months ahead of onset.

This clonotype has a handful of counts. The antigen remains undetermined. A single base separates this from a much larger clone, so it may be a read error. RNA transcripts provided the source from which TCR beta CDR3 regions were amplified. A set of HTBI primers served as the primers for a first-round RT-PCR of the TCR CDR3. From the multiplex PCR reads, TCRdb called clonotypes with MiXCR, one entry per CDR3 protein. The sample has around 520,000 distinct CDR3 sequences; approximately 14% are singletons. V lost 5 bases and J lost 2; bases outside the gene matches: 2. CDR3 length equals 13 residues. Germline V gene lookup returns CDR1 PRHDT and CDR2 FYEKMQ (reference sequence). Graves' hyperthyroidism qualified as stable when ophthalmopathy did not progress within 18 months.

Sequencing was performed on blood. The sequence came from a woman in her thirties or forties with Graves' hyperthyroidism. The genes are TRBV13 and TRBJ2-7; 8 bases map to TRBD2. CDR3 coding DNA: TGTGCCAGCAGCGAGGGACTAGCCTACGAGCAGTACTTC. Its protein is CASSEGLAYEQYF.